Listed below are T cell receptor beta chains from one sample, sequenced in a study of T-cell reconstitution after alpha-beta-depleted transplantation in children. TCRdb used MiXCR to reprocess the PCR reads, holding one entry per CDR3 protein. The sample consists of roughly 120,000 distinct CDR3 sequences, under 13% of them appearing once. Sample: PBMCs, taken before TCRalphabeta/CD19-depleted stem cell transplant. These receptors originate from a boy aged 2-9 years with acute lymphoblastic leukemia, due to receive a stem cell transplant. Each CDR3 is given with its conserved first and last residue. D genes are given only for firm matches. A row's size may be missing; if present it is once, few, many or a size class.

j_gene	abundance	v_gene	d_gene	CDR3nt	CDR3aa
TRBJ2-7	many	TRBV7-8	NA	TGTGCCAGCAGCTTAGAACAGGGCTACGAGCAGTACTTC	CASSLEQGYEQYF
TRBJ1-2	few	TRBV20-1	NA	TGCAGTGCTAGACTCCAGGGGAGGGAAGGCTACACCTTC	CSARLQGREGYTF
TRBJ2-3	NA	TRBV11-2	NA	TGTGCCAGCAGCCCCGGCATCCAAGGTGGAACAGATACGCAGTATTTT	CASSPGIQGGTDTQYF
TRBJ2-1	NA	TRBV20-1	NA	TGCAGTGCCCAGGAGACCCTTCGGTACAATGAGCAGTTCTTC	CSAQETLRYNEQFF
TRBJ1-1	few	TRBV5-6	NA	TGTGCCAGCAGCTCAACCGACAGAATCACTGAAGCTTTCTTT	CASSSTDRITEAFF
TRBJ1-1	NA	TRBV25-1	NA	TGTGCCAGCAGTCCACCCACTCAGAGTGAAGCTTTCTTT	CASSPPTQSEAFF
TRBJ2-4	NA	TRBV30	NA	TGTGCCTGGAGCTCTAGACAGTCCGCCGAATTTGTGATTCAGTACTTC	CAWSSRQSAEFVIQYF
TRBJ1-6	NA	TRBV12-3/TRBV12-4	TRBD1	TGTGCCATCAGTTTACCCGGACAGGGAGGTCCCTTTAATTCACCCCTCCACTTT	CAISLPGQGGPFNSPLHF
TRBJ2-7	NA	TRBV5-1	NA	TGCGCCAGCAGCTTGGATCCTGGGGCAGGTCCAAGCTACGAGCAGTACTTC	CASSLDPGAGPSYEQYF
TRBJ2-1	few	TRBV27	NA	TGTGCCAGCAGACTTAACAGGGTTTCAAATGAGCAGTTCTTC	CASRLNRVSNEQFF
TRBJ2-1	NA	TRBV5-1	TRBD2	TGCGCCAGCAGCTTGAAACTAGCGGGGGACAATGAGCAGTTCTTC	CASSLKLAGDNEQFF
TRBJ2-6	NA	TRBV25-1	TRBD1	TGTGCCAGCAGTGAAACAGGGGTAGGTGGGGCCAACGTCCTGACTTTC	CASSETGVGGANVLTF
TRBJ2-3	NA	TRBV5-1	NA	TGCGCCAGCAGCTTAGGTGGACTCAGAGCAACAGATACGCAGTATTTT	CASSLGGLRATDTQYF
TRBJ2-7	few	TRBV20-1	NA	TGCAGTGCTAGATTGGACGCGAAGGGGAACGAGCAGTACTTC	CSARLDAKGNEQYF
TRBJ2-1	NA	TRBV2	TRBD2	TGTGCCAGCACCCCTGGGACTAGCGGATTCTCCTACAATGAGCAGTTCTTC	CASTPGTSGFSYNEQFF
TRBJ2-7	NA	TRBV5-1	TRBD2	TGCGCCAGCAGTAAGGGACTAGCCTACGAGCAGTACTTC	CASSKGLAYEQYF
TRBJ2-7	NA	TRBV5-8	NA	TGTGCCTGCAGCCATCGTGGAACCAGCTCCTACGAGCAGTACTTC	CACSHRGTSSYEQYF